This TCR beta chain comes out of a study of cytotoxic CD8 clonotypes in ibrutinib-treated CLL. General study findings and limits: A rise in clonality was seen at ibrutinib response, and a fall back toward baseline was seen at progression.

The CDR3 is made up of 14 amino acids. CDR1 is MNHNS, CDR2 SASEGT, per germline. Trimming removed 5 bases from V and 6 bases from J, with 14 bases in between. This table comes from immunoSEQ multiplex PCR, and its TCRdb copy is limited to in-frame clones, with some not included. Among tens of thousands of clones listed, 70% to 85% were seen once. This clone was seen just once. Its antigen is undetermined. The sample consisted of PBMCs, taken before ibrutinib treatment. This TCR was sampled from a human donor with chronic lymphocytic leukemia. The chain has TRBV6-1 and TRBJ1-5, with D maybe TRBD1 (5 bases). The CDR3 reads CASSLQGVAQPQHF. The CDR3 DNA follows: TGTGCCAGCAGTTTGCAGGGAGTTGCTCAGCCCCAGCATTTT.